These 11 T cell receptor beta chains were all obtained from the same sample, sequenced in a study of blood T cells in healthy people across ages. Primers used in a second PCR of roughly 7 to 12 cycles were a sample-barcoded 5' primer and a J-beta primer mix. TCRdb called the 5' RACE reads again in MiXCR, with one record for every CDR3 protein. The table has hundreds of thousands of distinct CDR3 sequences, 49% seen once. The sequenced sample was blood. The receptors originated from a woman aged 60-75 years in good health.

Relative to its sample, this clonotype is medium-sized. The chain uses TRBV3-1 and TRBJ2-5; D gene unclear. V lost 0 bases, J lost 11 bases, and 13 bases lay in between. CDR1 is LGHDT, CDR2 YNNKEL, per germline (reference sequence). The CDR3 runs to 13 residues. CDR3 nucleotides: TGTGCCAGCAGCCAAGACAACCACAATGAGCAGTACTTC. Protein: CASSQDNHNEQYF.

This clonotype was seen ten or more times. The chain couples TRBV29-1 to TRBJ2-7, with TRBD1 as a possible D gene (6 bases). The CDR3 sequence is 13 residues long. The V end was cut by 6 bases, the J end by 5 bases, with 17 bases between. Per germline, CDR1 SQVTM and CDR2 ANQGSEA. CDR3 sequence: CSVEGVGRNEQYF. The CDR3 coding sequence is TGCAGCGTAGAGGGGGTAGGTCGAAACGAGCAGTACTTC.

This clonotype showed up just a few times. This sequence joins TRBV20-1 and TRBJ2-1, with 7 bases identical to TRBD2. V shed 5 bases, J shed 6 bases, and the junction held 16 bases outside the gene matches. Germline values: CDR1 DFQATT, CDR2 SNEGSKA (reference sequence). The CDR3 totals 16 residues. The CDR3 loop is CSASYPRTGTINEQFF. In nucleotides, the CDR3 is TGCAGTGCTTCCTACCCGCGGACCGGGACTATCAATGAGCAGTTCTTC.

This clonotype was seen repeatedly, ten times or more. The V call is TRBV20-1, the J call TRBJ2-1, with D possibly called TRBD1 or TRBD2 (6 bases each). Germline V gives CDR1 DFQATT, CDR2 SNEGSKA (reference sequence). The CDR3 is 14 residues long. V lost 6 bases to trimming and J lost 9 bases, with 21 bases between them. The DNA for the CDR3 is TGCAGTGCCACCATTCCGGGGGCCGCAGGTGAGCAGTTCTTC. Translation: CSATIPGAAGEQFF.

This clonotype was found many times. The chain carries TRBV20-1 and TRBJ1-5; D not resolved. This CDR3 comprises 12 residues. The V end lost 5 bases, the J end lost 4 bases, and 9 bases lay between the germline ends. From germline, CDR1 is DFQATT and CDR2 SNEGSKA (reference sequence). CDR3 amino acids: CSAGGDNQPQHF. In DNA form, the CDR3 reads TGCAGTGCTGGCGGAGATAATCAGCCCCAGCATTTT.

The chain couples TRBV12-3 or TRBV12-4 to TRBJ1-1; D unresolved. V gave up 2 bases and J gave up 7 bases, with 8 bases separating them. The CDR3 runs to 12 residues. The CDR3 DNA reads as TGTGCCAGCAGTTTAATGGGCCTTGAAGCTTTCTTT. Translating gives CASSLMGLEAFF.

V is TRBV4-1 and J is TRBJ1-2; D might be TRBD1 (6 bases). Looked up from germline, CDR1 is MGHRA and CDR2 is YSYEKL. The CDR3 totals 17 residues. Between the trimmed V and J ends, which lost 3 bases and 2 bases, there was a span of 19 bases. In nucleotides, the CDR3 is TGCGCCAGCAGCCAGGGAACTCAGGGGCCCCGAAACTATGGCTACACCTTC. As protein: CASSQGTQGPRNYGYTF.

V and J are TRBV12-3 or TRBV12-4 and TRBJ2-7, with D possibly TRBD2 on 6 matching bases. The CDR3 length is 14 residues. V was shortened by 2 bases and J by 4 bases, with 12 bases between the two germline ends. The CDR3 coding sequence is TGTGCCAGCAGTTTAACCGGGAGAGGGTACGAGCAGTACTTC. It translates to CASSLTGRGYEQYF.

Concerning this clonotype itself: A much more abundant neighbour one base away suggests this may be a read error. The CDR3 protein is CASSPSAGPWGGYTF. The DNA of the CDR3 is TGTGCCAGCAGTCCCAGCGCCGGGCCGTGGGGCGGCTACACCTTC. The V and J genes are TRBV12-3 or TRBV12-4 and TRBJ1-2; possibly TRBD1 for D (5 bases). Between the trimmed V and J ends, which lost 5 bases and 8 bases, there was a span of 21 bases. The CDR3 contains 15 residues.

This clonotype showed up just a few times. This rearrangement joins TRBV6-5 to TRBJ2-5; 7 bases line up with TRBD1. The CDR3 is 12 residues long. J lost 13 bases, V lost 4 bases, and 9 bases had no gene match. The germline gives CDR1 MNHEY, CDR2 SVGAGI. The CDR3 coding sequence is TGTGCCAGCAGTTCCGGTAGGGACAGTCGGTACTTC. Its protein is CASSSGRDSRYF.

This clonotype was detected only a few times. The chain has TRBV20-1 and TRBJ2-7, with 8 bases matching TRBD2. With 0 bases clipped from V and 0 bases from J, the junction kept 7 bases outside the gene matches. Germline V gene lookup returns CDR1 DFQATT and CDR2 SNEGSKA (reference sequence). This CDR3 contains 16 residues. For the CDR3, the DNA is TGCAGTGCTAGAGATCGGGGGGGTCGGAGCTCCTACGAGCAGTACTTC. This translates into CSARDRGGRSSYEQYF.